The T cell receptor beta chain under discussion was sequenced for a study of T cells in localized non-small cell lung cancer. The length of the CDR3 is 12 residues. V dropped 7 bases and J dropped 5 bases, with 11 bases sitting between them. The germline V gene has CDR1 MDHEN and CDR2 SYDVKM. Clones were read by immunoSEQ multiplex PCR, and TCRdb kept only the in-frame ones, dropping some. The table includes 10,000 to 13,000 clones, more than 45% detected once. The sequenced sample was lymph node tissue, obtained before any cancer treatment. This chain joins TRBV28 and TRBJ1-2; D gene unclear. This receptor was identified in a woman aged 35 to 70 with stage II squamous cell lung carcinoma. CDR3 in amino acids: CASMPDRYGYTF. The CDR3 DNA follows: TGTGCCAGCATGCCGGACCGATATGGCTACACCTTC.